One and the same sample provided the 6 T cell receptor beta chains below, sequenced in a study of spatial heterogeneity in lung cancer. Whole-study results and caveats: Counts that tracked tumor mutation counts were those of expanded intratumoral alpha and beta TCRs.

These TCRs are of unknown antigen specificity. TCRdb ran MiXCR on the 5' RACE reads and lists one entry per CDR3 protein. The sample holds about 5,700 distinct CDR3 sequences, 13% seen once. Time point here: sample taken at primary tumor resection. This sample comprised lung tumor tissue, obtained at surgery. The receptors stem from a female donor with early-stage non-small cell lung cancer.

The V gene is TRBV2, the J gene TRBJ1-1; TRBD1 matches 8 bases. J lost 3 bases, V lost 6 bases, and 3 bases had no gene match. The CDR3 totals 13 residues. CDR1 SNHLY and CDR2 FYNNEI come from the germline V gene. This CDR3 is CASRGQVHTEAFF. DNA of the CDR3: TGTGCCAGCAGGGGACAGGTTCACACTGAAGCTTTCTTT. Looking up the rest from reference TRBV2 and TRBJ1-1 gives the full variable domain: EPEVTQTPSHQVTQMGQEVILRCVPISNHLYFYWYRQILGQKVEFLVSFYNNEISEKSEIFDDQFSVERPDGSNFTLKIRSTKLEDSAMYFCASRGQVHTEAFFGQGTRLTVV.

This clonotype came up once. This rearrangement joins TRBV6-5 to TRBJ1-3; D remains ambiguous. The length of the CDR3 is 15 residues. Per germline, CDR1 MNHEY and CDR2 SVGAGI. V lost 6 bases and J 4 bases, leaving 16 bases between the germline ends. CDR3 DNA sequence: TGTGCCAGCAGATCCCTTAGGGCCCCCGGAAACACCATATATTTT. It codes for CASRSLRAPGNTIYF.

This clonotype is medium-sized (0.01 to 0.1%) within its sample. The chain combines TRBV11-1 with TRBJ2-1; the match to TRBD1 covers 8 bases. V shed 3 bases and J 12 bases; nucleotides not matched to a gene: 13. Germline values: CDR1 SGHAT, CDR2 FQDESV (reference sequence). The CDR3 totals 15 residues. CDR3 DNA: TGTGCCAGCAGCTTTGGGACAGGATCCTCTGAGGTGCAGTTCTTC. Translation: CASSFGTGSSEVQFF. Using reference TRBV11-1 and TRBJ2-1 for the parts outside the CDR3, the full variable domain is EAEVAQSPRYKITEKSQAVAFWCDPISGHATLYWYRQILGQGPELLVQFQDESVVDDSQLPKDRFSAERLKGVDSTLKIQPAELGDSAMYLCASSFGTGSSEVQFFGPGTRLTVL.

In its sample, this clonotype ranks as medium-sized. The chain recombines TRBV2 with TRBJ2-7, with TRBD2 identical over 9 bases. The J segment lost 4 bases and the V segment lost 2 bases, leaving 18 bases of the junction unmatched. The germline CDR1 and CDR2 sequences are SNHLY and FYNNEI. The CDR3 covers 19 residues. The CDR3 coding sequence is TGTGCCAGCAGTGAATGGGGTAGCGGGAGTAGCCCGCGAAGGTACGAGCAGTACTTC. Residues: CASSEWGSGSSPRRYEQYF.

This clonotype is medium-sized. The CDR3 here is CSVQQGGTNTGELFF. CDR3 bases: TGCAGCGTCCAACAGGGGGGAACGAACACCGGGGAGCTGTTTTTT. The chain recombines TRBV29-1 with TRBJ2-2, with 8 bases aligning to TRBD1. With V trimmed by 6 bases and J by 0 bases, 6 bases remained unmatched. There are 15 residues in the CDR3. Per germline, CDR1 SQVTM and CDR2 ANQGSEA.

This clonotype came up many times. V gene TRBV7-2 combines with J gene TRBJ2-1; TRBD1 agrees at 7 bases. V was clipped by 3 bases and J by 7 bases; unmatched bases: 0. Germline V lookup: CDR1 SGHTA, CDR2 FQGNSA. The CDR3 has 12 residues. The CDR3 region has the DNA TGTGCCAGCAGCTTGACAGGGAATGAGCAGTTCTTC. It translates to CASSLTGNEQFF.